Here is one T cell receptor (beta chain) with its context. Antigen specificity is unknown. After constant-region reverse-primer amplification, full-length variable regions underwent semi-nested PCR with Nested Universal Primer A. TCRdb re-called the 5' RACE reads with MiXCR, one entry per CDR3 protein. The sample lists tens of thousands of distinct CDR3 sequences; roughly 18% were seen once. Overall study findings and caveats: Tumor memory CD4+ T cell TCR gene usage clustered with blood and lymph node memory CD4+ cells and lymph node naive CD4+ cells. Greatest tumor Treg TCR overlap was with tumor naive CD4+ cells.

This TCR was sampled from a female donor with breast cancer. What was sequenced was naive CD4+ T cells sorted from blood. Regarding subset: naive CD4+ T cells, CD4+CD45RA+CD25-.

The CDR3 region has the DNA TGCGCCAGCAGCCTCCGACCCAGGTACAATGAGCAGTTCTTC. This encodes CASSLRPRYNEQFF. This chain links TRBV5-1 with TRBJ2-1; the D is unclear. Trimming removed 4 bases at V and 4 bases at J, with 12 bases between. The CDR3 loop spans 14 amino acids. Germline V CDR1 and CDR2: SGHRS, YFSETQ.